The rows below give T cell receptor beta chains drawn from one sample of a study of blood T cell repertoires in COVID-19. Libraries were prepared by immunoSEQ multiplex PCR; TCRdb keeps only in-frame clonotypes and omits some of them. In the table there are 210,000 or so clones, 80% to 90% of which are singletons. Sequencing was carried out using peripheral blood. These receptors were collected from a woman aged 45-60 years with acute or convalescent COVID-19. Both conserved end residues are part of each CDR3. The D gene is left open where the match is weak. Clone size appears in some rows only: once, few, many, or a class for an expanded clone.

CDR3: CASSQGISPPGQYF; DNA: TGTGCCAGCAGCCAAGGGATCAGTCCGCCGGGGCAGTATTTT; V: TRBV3-1/TRBV3-2; size: .; J: TRBJ2-3; D: .
CDR3: CASSQALASGGVYEQYF; DNA: TGCGCCAGCAGCCAAGCCCTCGCTAGCGGGGGGGTATACGAGCAGTACTTC; V: TRBV4-1; size: .; J: TRBJ2-7; D: TRBD2
CDR3: CASRPGQGPDTQYF; DNA: TGTGCCAGTAGACCGGGACAGGGGCCAGATACGCAGTATTTT; V: TRBV19; size: .; J: TRBJ2-3; D: TRBD1
CDR3: CASSLGEGSEKLFF; DNA: TGTGCCAGCAGCTTAGGGGAGGGCAGTGAAAAACTGTTTTTT; V: TRBV5-6; size: .; J: TRBJ1-4; D: .
CDR3: CASSPALAVVYNEQFF; DNA: TGTGCCAGTAGTCCCGCCCTAGCGGTTGTTTACAATGAGCAGTTCTTC; V: TRBV19; size: .; J: TRBJ2-1; D: TRBD2
CDR3: CASSHTGVNTEAFF; DNA: TGTGCCAGCAGTCACACAGGGGTGAACACTGAAGCTTTCTTT; V: TRBV3-1/TRBV3-2; size: .; J: TRBJ1-1; D: TRBD1
CDR3: CASSEGQMNEKLFF; DNA: TGCGCCAGCAGCGAGGGACAGATGAATGAAAAACTGTTTTTT; V: TRBV5-1; size: .; J: TRBJ1-4; D: TRBD1
CDR3: CAWSKRRGDGYTF; DNA: TGTGCCTGGAGTAAAAGGCGGGGCGATGGCTACACCTTC; V: TRBV30; size: .; J: TRBJ1-2; D: .
CDR3: CASSGLVGRWNEQFF; DNA: TGTGCCAGCAGCGGACTAGTTGGTCGGTGGAATGAGCAGTTCTTC; V: TRBV6-2/TRBV6-3; size: .; J: TRBJ2-1; D: TRBD2
CDR3: CASSSYPTTGYGLGYTF; DNA: TGTGCCAGCAGCTCGTATCCTACGACAGGCTACGGTCTTGGCTACACCTTC; V: TRBV7-9; size: .; J: TRBJ1-2; D: .
CDR3: CATSFAGQGPTGELFF; DNA: TGTGCCACCAGTTTCGCGGGACAGGGCCCCACCGGGGAGCTGTTTTTT; V: TRBV24-1; size: .; J: TRBJ2-2; D: TRBD1
CDR3: CASSYPGQGRDEQFF; DNA: TGTGCCAGCAGCTACCCGGGACAGGGGAGAGATGAGCAGTTCTTC; V: TRBV5-6; size: .; J: TRBJ2-1; D: TRBD1
CDR3: CASSPGGGDEKLFF; DNA: TGTGCCAGCAGCCCAGGGGGTGGGGATGAAAAACTGTTTTTT; V: TRBV9; size: once; J: TRBJ1-4; D: TRBD1
CDR3: CASSLWGGDEQFF; DNA: TGTGCCAGCAGTTTATGGGGGGGGGATGAGCAGTTCTTC; V: TRBV27; size: .; J: TRBJ2-1; D: TRBD2
CDR3: CASSHLIGELFF; DNA: TGTGCCAGCAGCCACTTGATCGGGGAGCTGTTTTTT; V: TRBV6-2/TRBV6-3; size: .; J: TRBJ2-2; D: .
CDR3: CASTLSGGVYEQYF; DNA: TGTGCCAGCACCCTTAGCGGGGGGGTATACGAGCAGTACTTC; V: TRBV7-2; size: once; J: TRBJ2-7; D: TRBD2
CDR3: CASSLIAGVYEQYF; DNA: TGTGCCAGCAGCTTAATAGCGGGAGTCTACGAGCAGTACTTC; V: TRBV7-9; size: .; J: TRBJ2-7; D: TRBD2
CDR3: CASTQPGGRTDTQYF; DNA: TGTGCCAGCACCCAACCCGGGGGTAGGACAGATACGCAGTATTTT; V: TRBV6-4; size: .; J: TRBJ2-3; D: .
CDR3: CASSSTRGFNSPLHF; DNA: TGTGCCAGCAGCTCGACGCGGGGGTTTAATTCACCCCTCCACTTT; V: TRBV7-6; size: .; J: TRBJ1-6; D: .
CDR3: CASSEEGEETQYF; DNA: TGTGCCAGCAGTGAAGAGGGGGAAGAGACCCAGTACTTC; V: TRBV2; size: .; J: TRBJ2-5; D: .
CDR3: CASRDRVGNTEAFF; DNA: TGTGCCAGCAGAGACAGGGTCGGGAACACTGAAGCTTTCTTT; V: TRBV2; size: .; J: TRBJ1-1; D: TRBD1
CDR3: CASSTQGGSYEQYF; DNA: TGTGCCAGCAGCACGCAGGGGGGTAGCTACGAGCAGTACTTC; V: TRBV7-2; size: .; J: TRBJ2-7; D: .
CDR3: CASSVVANSGANVLTF; DNA: TGTGCCAGCAGCGTCGTGGCAAACTCTGGGGCCAACGTCCTGACTTTC; V: TRBV7-9; size: .; J: TRBJ2-6; D: .
CDR3: CATRTQGSPEAFF; DNA: TGTGCCACCAGAACACAGGGGAGCCCTGAAGCTTTCTTT; V: TRBV24-1; size: .; J: TRBJ1-1; D: TRBD1
CDR3: CASSIEGAGAGRNTEAFF; DNA: TGTGCCAGTAGTATAGAGGGGGCCGGCGCAGGTCGGAACACTGAAGCTTTCTTT; V: TRBV19; size: .; J: TRBJ1-1; D: .
CDR3: CASSPTGGSYNSPLHF; DNA: TGTGCCAGCAGCCCGACAGGGGGCTCCTATAATTCACCCCTCCACTTT; V: TRBV3-1/TRBV3-2; size: once; J: TRBJ1-6; D: TRBD1
CDR3: CASSLTWTNANTGELFF; DNA: TGTGCCAGCAGCTTAACCTGGACAAACGCGAACACCGGGGAGCTGTTTTTT; V: TRBV13; size: .; J: TRBJ2-2; D: .
CDR3: CASSLAGDSGNTIYF; DNA: TGCGCCAGCAGCTTGGCCGGAGACTCTGGAAACACCATATATTTT; V: TRBV5-1; size: .; J: TRBJ1-3; D: .
CDR3: CASRETAVGSTEQYF; DNA: TGTGCCAGCAGGGAGACAGCCGTTGGTTCGACCGAGCAGTACTTC; V: TRBV25-1; size: .; J: TRBJ2-7; D: .
CDR3: CASSIGQSNYGYTF; DNA: TGTGCCAGTAGTATTGGGCAGAGCAACTATGGCTACACCTTC; V: TRBV19; size: .; J: TRBJ1-2; D: .
CDR3: CASSLSGSKVNEQFF; DNA: TGTGCCAGCAGCTTGAGCGGGAGTAAGGTCAATGAGCAGTTCTTC; V: TRBV7-8; size: once; J: TRBJ2-1; D: TRBD2
CDR3: CASSRDRGRLDTEAFF; DNA: TGTGCCAGCAGCCGGGACAGGGGGCGCTTAGACACTGAAGCTTTCTTT; V: TRBV3-1/TRBV3-2; size: .; J: TRBJ1-1; D: TRBD1
CDR3: CASSPGTSDRNEQFF; DNA: TGTGCCAGCAGTCCCGGGACTAGCGACCGGAATGAGCAGTTCTTC; V: TRBV11-3; size: once; J: TRBJ2-1; D: TRBD2
CDR3: CASSELLGQIYGYTF; DNA: TGTGCCAGCAGTGAATTACTAGGGCAGATTTATGGCTACACCTTC; V: TRBV6-1; size: .; J: TRBJ1-2; D: .
CDR3: CASSYGAGFGYTF; DNA: TGTGCCAGCAGTTATGGGGCAGGGTTTGGCTACACCTTC; V: TRBV6-5; size: .; J: TRBJ1-2; D: .
CDR3: CASSPQGTDEQFF; DNA: TGTGCCAGCAGTCCCCAGGGGACCGATGAGCAGTTCTTC; V: TRBV12-3/TRBV12-4; size: .; J: TRBJ2-1; D: .
CDR3: CASSRLANTEAFF; DNA: TGTGCCAGCAGCCGATTGGCGAACACTGAAGCTTTCTTT; V: TRBV3-1/TRBV3-2; size: .; J: TRBJ1-1; D: .
CDR3: CASSLAGGSYNEQFF; DNA: TGTGCCAGCAGCTTAGCGGGGGGGTCCTACAATGAGCAGTTCTTC; V: TRBV11-3; size: .; J: TRBJ2-1; D: TRBD2
CDR3: CAISESRTSPDEQYF; DNA: TGTGCCATCAGTGAGTCCAGGACTAGCCCCGACGAGCAGTACTTC; V: TRBV10-3; size: once; J: TRBJ2-7; D: TRBD2
CDR3: CASSSTGGRNYGYTF; DNA: TGTGCCAGCAGCTCTACAGGGGGCAGGAATTATGGCTACACCTTC; V: TRBV7-2; size: .; J: TRBJ1-2; D: TRBD1
CDR3: CASSLGTGDQYF; DNA: TGCGCCAGCAGCTTGGGGACAGGGGATCAGTACTTC; V: TRBV5-1; size: .; J: TRBJ2-4; D: TRBD1
CDR3: CASSQDRERALPYEQYF; DNA: TGCGCCAGCAGCCAAGATCGAGAGCGGGCCCTTCCTTACGAGCAGTACTTC; V: TRBV4-1; size: .; J: TRBJ2-7; D: .
CDR3: CASSVTGGNSPLHF; DNA: TGTGCCAGCAGCGTGACAGGGGGGAATTCACCCCTCCACTTT; V: TRBV9; size: .; J: TRBJ1-6; D: TRBD1
CDR3: CASSPLVRPTTDTQYF; DNA: TGCGCCAGCAGCCCACTAGTCCGGCCTACCACAGATACGCAGTATTTT; V: TRBV4-1; size: .; J: TRBJ2-3; D: .
CDR3: CASSQDLRQPQHF; DNA: TGTGCCAGCAGCCAAGATCTGCGGCAGCCCCAGCATTTT; V: TRBV3-1/TRBV3-2; size: .; J: TRBJ1-5; D: .
CDR3: CASSPTGTYPNYGYTF; DNA: TGTGCCAGCAGCCCTACGGGGACTTACCCTAACTATGGCTACACCTTC; V: TRBV7-9; size: .; J: TRBJ1-2; D: .
CDR3: CASSLALGQFSGANVLTF; DNA: TGCGCCAGCAGCTTGGCCCTCGGACAGTTCTCTGGGGCCAACGTCCTGACTTTC; V: TRBV5-1; size: .; J: TRBJ2-6; D: .
CDR3: CATSENPGQAQGANVLTF; DNA: TGTGCCACCAGTGAAAACCCCGGACAGGCGCAAGGGGCCAACGTCCTGACTTTC; V: TRBV24-1; size: few; J: TRBJ2-6; D: TRBD1
CDR3: CASSGDREAFF; DNA: TGCGCCAGCAGCGGCGACAGGGAAGCTTTCTTT; V: TRBV10-2; size: .; J: TRBJ1-1; D: .
CDR3: CASSAGQGGPYEQYF; DNA: TGTGCCAGTAGTGCCGGACAGGGCGGTCCCTACGAGCAGTACTTC; V: TRBV19; size: once; J: TRBJ2-7; D: TRBD1
CDR3: CASSGVGFNEKLFF; DNA: TGTGCCAGCTCCGGGGTCGGCTTCAATGAAAAACTGTTTTTT; V: TRBV27; size: .; J: TRBJ1-4; D: .
CDR3: CAWSETGPTSPLHF; DNA: TGTGCCTGGAGTGAGACAGGTCCGACTTCACCCCTCCACTTT; V: TRBV30; size: .; J: TRBJ1-6; D: .
CDR3: CASTRQGGNQPQHF; DNA: TGTGCCAGTACCCGCCAAGGAGGCAATCAGCCCCAGCATTTT; V: TRBV19; size: .; J: TRBJ1-5; D: .
CDR3: CASSEAQGASTEAFF; DNA: TGTGCCAGCAGTGAAGCACAGGGGGCTAGCACTGAAGCTTTCTTT; V: TRBV2; size: few; J: TRBJ1-1; D: TRBD1